These T cell receptor beta chains were read from a single sample in a study of cytomegalovirus exposure and HLA in healthy donors. Some clones are missing from TCRdb's copy, which holds only in-frame ones; the method was immunoSEQ multiplex PCR. The sample holds 160,000 or so clones, 70% to 80% seen once. Source material: PBMCs. These receptors came from a man aged 55 to 70 in good health and CMV-seronegative. Each CDR3 is given with its conserved first and last residue. Each record gives: V gene, J gene, CDR3 protein.

TRBV7-9	TRBJ2-7	CSSSLGTVIYEQYF
TRBV28	TRBJ1-2	CAGGGSPLLGYTF
TRBV6-5	TRBJ2-2	CASRLLGELFF
TRBV27	TRBJ1-2	CASRSNGAGTGLYGYTF
TRBV6-4	TRBJ1-2	CAGSAGFGYTF
TRBV19	TRBJ1-1	CASSQDRDTEAFF
TRBV11-2	TRBJ1-6	CASSLGGGDGIASPLHF
TRBV28	TRBJ1-5	CASSDSYNQPQHF
TRBV6-5	TRBJ2-7	CASSYSGTSGSYEQYF
TRBV10-3	TRBJ1-5	CAISGTRDTQPQHF
TRBV6-5	TRBJ1-3	CASSYSIAASLNTIYF
TRBV7-3	TRBJ2-2	CASSPDRDTGELFF
TRBV29-1	TRBJ1-2	CSVGDREPYGYTF
TRBV4-1	TRBJ2-1	CASSQDNGGARNEQFF
TRBV7-2	TRBJ2-2	CASSYQGNTGELFF
TRBV5-6	TRBJ2-2	CASSLAYTGELFF
TRBV7-6	TRBJ2-7	CASSIEGYEQYF
TRBV7-9	TRBJ2-1	CASSLTSGEQFF
TRBV14	TRBJ2-7	CARPPGQDYEQYF
TRBV5-1	TRBJ2-7	CASSSGDSGYEQYF
TRBV7-2	TRBJ2-3	CASSSKPDTQYF
TRBV19	TRBJ1-1	CATRDRGQAFF
TRBV6-1	TRBJ1-5	CASSEALGGQPQHF
TRBV28	TRBJ2-3	CASSQERADTQYF
TRBV7-9	TRBJ2-7	CSSSLEPAQGGTSYEQYF
TRBV4-2	TRBJ2-1	CASSQDHGNEQFF
TRBV10-1	TRBJ1-1	CASRTGEGTEAFF
TRBV19	TRBJ2-1	CASSRGGNPSYNEQFF
TRBV7-2	TRBJ2-7	CASSYRPFEDYEQYF